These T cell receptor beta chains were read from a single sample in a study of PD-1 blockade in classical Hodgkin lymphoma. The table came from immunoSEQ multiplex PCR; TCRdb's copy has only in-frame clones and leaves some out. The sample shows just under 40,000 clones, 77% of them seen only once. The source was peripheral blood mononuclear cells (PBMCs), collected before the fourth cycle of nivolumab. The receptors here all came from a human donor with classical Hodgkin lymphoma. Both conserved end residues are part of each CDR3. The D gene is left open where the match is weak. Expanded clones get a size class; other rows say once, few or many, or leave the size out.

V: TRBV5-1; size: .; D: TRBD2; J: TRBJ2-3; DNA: TGCGCCAGCACCGTACTAGCGGGGGCCACAGATACGCAGTATTTT; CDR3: CASTVLAGATDTQYF
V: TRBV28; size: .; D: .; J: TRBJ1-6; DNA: TGTGCCAGCAGCCCGAAGGGGAACAGGGCCTATAATTCACCCCTCCACTTT; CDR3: CASSPKGNRAYNSPLHF
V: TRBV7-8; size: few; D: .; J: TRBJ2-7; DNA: TGTGCCAGCAGCACCCGATGGGGGTGGCCGTACTTC; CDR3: CASSTRWGWPYF
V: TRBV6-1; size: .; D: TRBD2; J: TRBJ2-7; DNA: TGTGCCAGCAGTCCCCCAGGAGCGGGGGTGGGCGAGCAGTACTTC; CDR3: CASSPPGAGVGEQYF
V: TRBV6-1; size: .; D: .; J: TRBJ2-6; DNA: TGTGCCAGCATAAGGGCTGGGGCCAACGTCCTGACTTTC; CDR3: CASIRAGANVLTF
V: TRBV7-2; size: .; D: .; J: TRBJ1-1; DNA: TGTGCCAGCAGCCCCGCCACTGAAGCTTTCTTT; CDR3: CASSPATEAFF
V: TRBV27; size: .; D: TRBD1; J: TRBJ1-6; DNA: TGTGCCAGCAGTTTTGAGACAGGGAATTGGGATAATTCACCCCTCCACTTT; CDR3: CASSFETGNWDNSPLHF
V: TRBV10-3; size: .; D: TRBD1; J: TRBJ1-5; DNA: TGTGCCATCAGTGCACAGGGGGAGTTTCAGCCCCAGCATTTT; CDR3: CAISAQGEFQPQHF
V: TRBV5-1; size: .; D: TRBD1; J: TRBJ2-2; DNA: TGCGCCAGCAGCACAAGACAGGGGATAACCGGGGAGCTGTTTTTT; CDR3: CASSTRQGITGELFF
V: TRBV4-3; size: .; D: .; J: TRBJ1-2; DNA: TGCGCCAGCAGCCAAGATCGTCGGGGATCCGGCTATGGCTACACCTTC; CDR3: CASSQDRRGSGYGYTF
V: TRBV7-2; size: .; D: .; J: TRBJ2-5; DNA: TGTGCGATCGAGGCGGGGGCCAAGCAGACCCAGTACTTC; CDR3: CAIEAGAKQTQYF
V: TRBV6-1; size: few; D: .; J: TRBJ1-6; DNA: TGTGCCAGCAGTGAAGGGGCCTCCTGGGGTAATTCACCCCTCCACTTT; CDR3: CASSEGASWGNSPLHF
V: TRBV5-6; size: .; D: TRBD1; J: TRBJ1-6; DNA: TGTGCCAGCAGCTTGGAGGACAGGAGGTCACCCCTCCACTTT; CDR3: CASSLEDRRSPLHF
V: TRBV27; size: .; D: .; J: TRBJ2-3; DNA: TGTGCCAGCAGTTTATCTGGAGATACGCAGTATTTT; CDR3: CASSLSGDTQYF
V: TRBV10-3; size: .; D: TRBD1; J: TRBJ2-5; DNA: TGTGCCATCAGTAACCCCCCCCGGACAGGGGGCTCAGAGACCCAGTACTTC; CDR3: CAISNPPRTGGSETQYF
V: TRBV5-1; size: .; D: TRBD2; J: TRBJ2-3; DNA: TGCGCCAGCAGCTCCCGTACTGGACTAGCGCTCGAAGATACGCAGTATTTT; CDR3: CASSSRTGLALEDTQYF
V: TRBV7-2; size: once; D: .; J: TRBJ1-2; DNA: TGTGCCAGCAGCCACGACAGTGCCTATGGCTACACCTTC; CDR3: CASSHDSAYGYTF
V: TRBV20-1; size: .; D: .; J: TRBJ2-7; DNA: TGCAGTGCTAGGGGTGGCTACGAGCAGTACTTC; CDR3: CSARGGYEQYF
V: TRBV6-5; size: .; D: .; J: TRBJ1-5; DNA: TGTGCCAGCAGTCCCGTCAGGGCGAGCAATCAGCCCCAGCATTTT; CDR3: CASSPVRASNQPQHF
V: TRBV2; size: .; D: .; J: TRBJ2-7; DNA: TGTGCCAGCAGTGAAGAGGGGGGACTCCGTCGGGAGCAGTACTTC; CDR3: CASSEEGGLRREQYF
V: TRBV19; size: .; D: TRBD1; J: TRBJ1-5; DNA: TGTGCCAGTGGATCAATGACAGGGATGAATCAGCCCCAGCATTTT; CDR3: CASGSMTGMNQPQHF
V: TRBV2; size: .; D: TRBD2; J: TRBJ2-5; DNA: TGTGCCAGCCATAGCGGGGGGGCCGAGACCCAGTACTTC; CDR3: CASHSGGAETQYF
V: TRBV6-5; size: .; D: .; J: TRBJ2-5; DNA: TGTGCCAGCAGTTACCAGGCCACGAGAGAGACCCAGTACTTC; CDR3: CASSYQATRETQYF
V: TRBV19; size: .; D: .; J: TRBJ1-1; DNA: TGTGCCAGTGGTACTCAACAGGGCGCTGAAGCTTTCTTT; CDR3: CASGTQQGAEAFF
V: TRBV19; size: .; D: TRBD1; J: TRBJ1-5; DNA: TGTGCCAGTAGTATTGACAGGGGAGGGCAGCCCCAGCATTTT; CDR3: CASSIDRGGQPQHF
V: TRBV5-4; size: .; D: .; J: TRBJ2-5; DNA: TGTGCCAGCAGCACGGGCCTCGGGGTGGAGACCCAGTACTTC; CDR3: CASSTGLGVETQYF
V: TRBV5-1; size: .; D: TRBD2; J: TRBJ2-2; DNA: TGCGCCAGCAGCTTAAGGTTGGCTAGCGGGGGGAGTGCGAACACCGGGGAGCTGTTTTTT; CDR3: CASSLRLASGGSANTGELFF
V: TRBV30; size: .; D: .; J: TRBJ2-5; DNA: TGTGCCTGGAGTGGGTCGGCAGGGAGCCAAGAGACCCAGTACTTC; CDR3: CAWSGSAGSQETQYF
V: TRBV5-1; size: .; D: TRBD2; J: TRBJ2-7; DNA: TGCGCCAGCAGCCTACCGATAACGGGGGGGAGCGAGCAGTACTTC; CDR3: CASSLPITGGSEQYF
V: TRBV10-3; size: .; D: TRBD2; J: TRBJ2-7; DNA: TGTGCCACCCAACTGCGCGGGGGGACATACGAGCAGTACTTC; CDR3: CATQLRGGTYEQYF
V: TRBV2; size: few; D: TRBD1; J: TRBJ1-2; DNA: TGTGCCAGCAGTGAAGCGCTGGACAGGGGCTACACCTTC; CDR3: CASSEALDRGYTF
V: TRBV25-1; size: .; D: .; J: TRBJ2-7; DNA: TGTGCCAGCAGTGAACGAGGGGTGAGGGACGAGCAGTACTTC; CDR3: CASSERGVRDEQYF
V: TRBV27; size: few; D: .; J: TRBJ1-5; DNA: TGTGCCAGCAGTAAAATCCAGGGTCAGCCCCAGCATTTT; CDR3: CASSKIQGQPQHF
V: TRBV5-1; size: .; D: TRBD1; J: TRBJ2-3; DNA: TGCGCCAGCAGCTTGACGGGACAGGGTGTGACAGATACGCAGTATTTT; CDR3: CASSLTGQGVTDTQYF
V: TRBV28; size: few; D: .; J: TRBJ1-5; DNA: TGTGCCAGCAGTTTAATCAATCAGCCCCAGCATTTT; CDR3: CASSLINQPQHF
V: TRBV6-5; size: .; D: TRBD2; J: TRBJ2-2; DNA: TGTGCCAGCAGTTTCCGGACTAGTGAGACCGGGGAGCTGTTTTTT; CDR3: CASSFRTSETGELFF
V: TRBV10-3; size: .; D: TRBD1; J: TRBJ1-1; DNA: TGTGCCATCAGTGGACAGGGAAACACTGAAGCTTTCTTT; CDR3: CAISGQGNTEAFF
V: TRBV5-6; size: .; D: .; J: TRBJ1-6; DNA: TGTGCCAGCAGCTTCCGGTCTCGGAATTCACCCCTCCACTTT; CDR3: CASSFRSRNSPLHF
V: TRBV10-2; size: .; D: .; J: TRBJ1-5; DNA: TGCGCCAGCAGTGAAAGTTCCATCGTACGGCCCCAGCATTTT; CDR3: CASSESSIVRPQHF
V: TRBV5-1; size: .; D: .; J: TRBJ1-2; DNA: TGCGCCAGCAGAAAGGAGGCCAACTATGGCTACACCTTC; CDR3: CASRKEANYGYTF
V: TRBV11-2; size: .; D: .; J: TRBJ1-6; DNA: TGTGCCAGCACCCCCGTATATAATTCACCCCTCCACTTT; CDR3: CASTPVYNSPLHF
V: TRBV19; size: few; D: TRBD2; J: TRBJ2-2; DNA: TGTGCCAGTAGTATAGTTGGGACTAGCGGGGGAGCCGGGGAGCTGTTTTTT; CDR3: CASSIVGTSGGAGELFF
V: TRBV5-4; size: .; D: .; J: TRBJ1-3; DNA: TGTGCCAGCAGCTTGGTTGGGGGGAAAAGTGGAAACACCATATATTTT; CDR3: CASSLVGGKSGNTIYF
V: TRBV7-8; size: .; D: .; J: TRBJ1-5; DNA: TGTGCCAGCAGCGCCACTCGACAGAATAATCAGCCCCAGCATTTT; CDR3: CASSATRQNNQPQHF
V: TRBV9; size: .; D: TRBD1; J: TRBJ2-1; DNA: TGTGCCAGCAGCGGCGGGACAGGGAGTAGCAATGAGCAGTTCTTC; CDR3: CASSGGTGSSNEQFF
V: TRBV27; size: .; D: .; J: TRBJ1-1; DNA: TGTGCCAGCAGTTTATCCCCCAGTGTAACTGAAGCTTTCTTT; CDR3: CASSLSPSVTEAFF
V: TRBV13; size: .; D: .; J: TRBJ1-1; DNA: TGTGCCAGCAGCCGAGGACGGGACACTGAAGCTTTCTTT; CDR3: CASSRGRDTEAFF